This T cell receptor (beta chain) was found in a study of T cell responses to AZD1222 COVID-19 vaccine. Findings and limits, study-wide: Breadth and depth of Spike-specific TCRs rose after two AZD1222 doses. Vaccine-associated CD4 TCRs spanned spike, dominant at 160-218 and 743-854.

TCRdb keeps only in-frame clones here, not all; method: immunoSEQ multiplex PCR. The table includes 130,000 to 150,000 clones, 86% detected once. V lost 3 bases to trimming and J lost 2 bases, with 8 bases between them. Germline CDR1 reads LGHDT; CDR2 reads YNNKEL (reference sequence). This CDR3 comprises 14 residues. This clone was picked up one time. Its antigen is unidentified. The TCR sequence derives from an adult who received the AZD1222 COVID-19 vaccine. V and J are TRBV3-1 (or the pseudogene TRBV3-2) and TRBJ2-1; D remains ambiguous. The material was peripheral blood, obtained 28 days after the second AZD1222 dose. This chain's CDR3 is CASSHGRTYNEQFF. The CDR3 DNA sequence: TGTGCCAGCAGCCACGGTAGAACCTACAATGAGCAGTTCTTC.